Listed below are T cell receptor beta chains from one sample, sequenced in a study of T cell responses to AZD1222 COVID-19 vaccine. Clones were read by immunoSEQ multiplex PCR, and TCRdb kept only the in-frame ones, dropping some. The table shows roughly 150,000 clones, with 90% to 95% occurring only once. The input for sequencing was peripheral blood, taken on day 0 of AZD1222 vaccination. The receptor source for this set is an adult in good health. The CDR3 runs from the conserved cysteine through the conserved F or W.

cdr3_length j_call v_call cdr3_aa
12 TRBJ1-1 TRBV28 CASSFRAFEAFF
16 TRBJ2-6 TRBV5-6 CASSLLLGTGANVLTF
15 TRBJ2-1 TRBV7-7 CASSLGLAGDNEQFF
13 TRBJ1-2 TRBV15 CATSPGSNYGYTF
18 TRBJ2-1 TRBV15 CATRGAGGTSGRYNEQFF
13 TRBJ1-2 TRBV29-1 CSVQTTGIYGYTF
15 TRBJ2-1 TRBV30 CAWSVGESSYNEQFF
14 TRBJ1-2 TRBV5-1 CASSLGSDPYGYTF
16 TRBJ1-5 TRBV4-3 CASSQDRQGGNQPQHF
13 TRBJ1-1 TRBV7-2 CASSQGVNTEAFF
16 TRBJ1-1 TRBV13 CASSLGAGIMNTEAFF
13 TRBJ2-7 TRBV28 CASSRQGAYEQYF
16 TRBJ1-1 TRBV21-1 CASSNHRRGVNTEAFF